This section outlines one TCR beta chain sequence together with its context. The antigen is unknown. This record comes from a study of cytomegalovirus exposure and HLA in healthy donors. Study-level findings and limits: A subsequent analysis found that TCR clusters from the first cohort also tended to co-occur in the 130 or so validation repertoires, with 94% of cluster scores above 0.

Assay used: immunoSEQ multiplex PCR; TCRdb lists only in-frame clones, some missing. In the table there are more than 60,000 clones, approximately 96% of which are singletons. What was sequenced was PBMCs. This receptor was identified in a woman aged 18-29 years in good health and CMV-seropositive.

This CDR3 is CASVTQVAGSYEQYF. The CDR3 nucleotides are TGTGCCAGCGTAACCCAGGTGGCGGGGTCCTACGAGCAGTACTTC. The chain recombines TRBV2 with TRBJ2-7; D is perhaps TRBD2 (6 bases). CDR3 length: 15 amino acids. Trimming shortened V by 8 bases and J by 1 base, and 18 bases separated the two germline ends. The V gene's germline CDR1 is SNHLY and CDR2 FYNNEI.